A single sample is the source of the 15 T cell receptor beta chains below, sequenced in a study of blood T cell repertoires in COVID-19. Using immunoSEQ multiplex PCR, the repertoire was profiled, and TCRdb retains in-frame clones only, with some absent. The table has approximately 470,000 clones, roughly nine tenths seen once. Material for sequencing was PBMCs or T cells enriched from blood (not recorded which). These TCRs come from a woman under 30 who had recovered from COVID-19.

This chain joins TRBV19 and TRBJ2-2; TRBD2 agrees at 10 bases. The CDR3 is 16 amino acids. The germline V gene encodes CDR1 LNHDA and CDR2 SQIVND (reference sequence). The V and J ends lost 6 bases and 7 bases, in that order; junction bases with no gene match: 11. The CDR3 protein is CASSRGTSGVFGELFF. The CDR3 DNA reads TGTGCCAGTAGCCGGGGTACTAGCGGGGTTTTCGGGGAGCTGTTTTTT.

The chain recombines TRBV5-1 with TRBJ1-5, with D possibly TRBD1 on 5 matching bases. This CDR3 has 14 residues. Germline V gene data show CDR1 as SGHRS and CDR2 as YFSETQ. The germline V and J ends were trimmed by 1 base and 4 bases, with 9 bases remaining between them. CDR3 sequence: CASSLSGLNQPQHF. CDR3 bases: TGCGCCAGCAGCTTGTCAGGGCTTAATCAGCCCCAGCATTTT.

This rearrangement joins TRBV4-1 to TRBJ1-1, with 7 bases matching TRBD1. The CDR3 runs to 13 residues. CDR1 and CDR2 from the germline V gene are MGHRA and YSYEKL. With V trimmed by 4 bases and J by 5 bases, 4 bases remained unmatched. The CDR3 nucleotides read TGCGCCAGCAGCCGGAACAGGGGAACTGAAGCTTTCTTT. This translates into CASSRNRGTEAFF.

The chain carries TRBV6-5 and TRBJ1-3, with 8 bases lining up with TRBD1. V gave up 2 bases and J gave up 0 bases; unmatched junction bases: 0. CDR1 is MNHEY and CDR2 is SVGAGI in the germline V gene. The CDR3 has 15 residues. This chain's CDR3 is CASSYDRGSGNTIYF. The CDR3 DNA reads TGTGCCAGCAGTTACGACAGGGGCTCTGGAAACACCATATATTTT.

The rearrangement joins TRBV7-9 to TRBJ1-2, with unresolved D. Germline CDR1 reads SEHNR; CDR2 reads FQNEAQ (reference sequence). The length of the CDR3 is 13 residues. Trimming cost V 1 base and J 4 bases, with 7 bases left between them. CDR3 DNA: TGTGCCAGCAGCTTAGTAGTCCCCTATGGCTACACCTTC. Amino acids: CASSLVVPYGYTF.

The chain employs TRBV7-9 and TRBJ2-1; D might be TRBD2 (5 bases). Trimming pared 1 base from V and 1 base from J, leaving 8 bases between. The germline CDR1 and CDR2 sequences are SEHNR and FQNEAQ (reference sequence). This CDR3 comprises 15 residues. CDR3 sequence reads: CASSLVRVSYNEQFF. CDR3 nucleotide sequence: TGTGCCAGCAGCTTAGTGAGGGTGTCCTACAATGAGCAGTTCTTC.

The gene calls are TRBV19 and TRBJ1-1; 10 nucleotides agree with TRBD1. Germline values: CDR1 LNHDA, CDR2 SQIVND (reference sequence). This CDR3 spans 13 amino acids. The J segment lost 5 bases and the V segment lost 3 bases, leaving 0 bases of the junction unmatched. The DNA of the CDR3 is TGTGCCAGTAGTATGGGACAGGGGACTGAAGCTTTCTTT. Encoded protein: CASSMGQGTEAFF.

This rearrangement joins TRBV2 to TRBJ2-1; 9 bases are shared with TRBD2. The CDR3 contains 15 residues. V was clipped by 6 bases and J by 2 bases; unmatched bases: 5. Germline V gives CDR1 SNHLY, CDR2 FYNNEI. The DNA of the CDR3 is TGTGCCAGCAGAATAGCGGGGGAGACCTACAATGAGCAGTTCTTC. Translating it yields CASRIAGETYNEQFF.

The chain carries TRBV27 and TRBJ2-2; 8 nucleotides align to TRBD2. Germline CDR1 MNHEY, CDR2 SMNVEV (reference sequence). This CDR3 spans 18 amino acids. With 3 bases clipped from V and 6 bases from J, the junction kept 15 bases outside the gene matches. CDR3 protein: CASSFVFRRGDGSGELFF. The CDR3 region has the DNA TGTGCCAGCAGTTTCGTTTTTCGGCGGGGGGATGGCTCCGGGGAGCTGTTTTTT.

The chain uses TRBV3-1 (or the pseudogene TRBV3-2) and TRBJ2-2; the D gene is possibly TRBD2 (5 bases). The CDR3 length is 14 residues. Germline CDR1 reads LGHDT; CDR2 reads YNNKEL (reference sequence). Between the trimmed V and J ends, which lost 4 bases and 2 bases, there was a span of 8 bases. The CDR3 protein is CASSRTGNTGELFF. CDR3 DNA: TGTGCCAGCAGCCGGACGGGAAACACCGGGGAGCTGTTTTTT.

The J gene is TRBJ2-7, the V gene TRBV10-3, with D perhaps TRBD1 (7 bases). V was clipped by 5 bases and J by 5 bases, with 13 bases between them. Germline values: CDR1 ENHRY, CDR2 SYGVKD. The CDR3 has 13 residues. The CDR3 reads CAISITGEDEQYF. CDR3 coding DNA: TGTGCCATCAGTATTACAGGGGAGGACGAGCAGTACTTC.

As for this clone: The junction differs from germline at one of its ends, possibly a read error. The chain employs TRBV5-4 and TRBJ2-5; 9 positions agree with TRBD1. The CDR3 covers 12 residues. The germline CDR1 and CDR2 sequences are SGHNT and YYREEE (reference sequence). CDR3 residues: CASSLGDRERDF. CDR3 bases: TGTGCCAGCAGCTTGGGGGACAGGGAGAGAGACTTC.

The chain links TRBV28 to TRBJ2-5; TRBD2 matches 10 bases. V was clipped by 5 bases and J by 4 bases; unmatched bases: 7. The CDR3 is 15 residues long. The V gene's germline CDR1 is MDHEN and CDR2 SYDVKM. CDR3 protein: CASSLSGGAGETQYF. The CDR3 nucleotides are TGTGCCAGCAGTCTAAGCGGGGGGGCAGGAGAGACCCAGTACTTC.

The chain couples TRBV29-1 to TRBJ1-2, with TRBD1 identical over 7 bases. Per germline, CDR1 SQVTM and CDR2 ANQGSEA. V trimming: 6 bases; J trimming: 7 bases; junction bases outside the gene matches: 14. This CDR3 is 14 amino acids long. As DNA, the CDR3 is TGCAGCGTCCTAAGACAGGGTCCCTTGGTTGGCTACACCTTC. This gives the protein CSVLRQGPLVGYTF. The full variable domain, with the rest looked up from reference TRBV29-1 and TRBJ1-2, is SAVISQKPSRDICQRGTSLTIQCQVDSQVTMMFWYRQQPGQSLTLIATANQGSEATYESGFVIDKFPISRPNLTFSTLTVSNMSPEDSSIYLCSVLRQGPLVGYTFGSGTRLTVV.

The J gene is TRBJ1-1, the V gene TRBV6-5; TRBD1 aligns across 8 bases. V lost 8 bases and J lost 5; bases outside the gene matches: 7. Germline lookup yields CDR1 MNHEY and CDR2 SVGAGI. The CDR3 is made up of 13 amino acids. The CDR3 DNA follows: TGTGCCAGCCGGGACAGGATAAAAACTGAAGCTTTCTTT. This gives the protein CASRDRIKTEAFF.